This T cell receptor beta chain comes out of a study of T cells after yellow fever vaccination. Whole-study results and caveats: Post-booster repertoires contained most primary-vaccination clones again (around 96% CD4, over 70% CD8). Abundant clonotypes from the bulk population could contaminate FACS-sorted repertoires.

The ends were cut back, 1 base at V and 0 bases at J, with 7 bases in the middle. CDR1 SGHVS and CDR2 FQNEAQ come from the germline V gene. CDR3 length: 15 residues. A process of 5'RACE template switching, which added a universal primer site and UMIs, was used to make TCR cDNA. TCRdb fed the 5' RACE reads into MiXCR, producing one record per CDR3 protein. Here the sample spans just under 600,000 distinct CDR3 sequences, about 13% being singletons. This clonotype was counted a few times. Its antigen is as yet unknown. The material was PBMCs, obtained on the day of the yellow fever booster vaccination. The TCR originated in a young man who received the YFV17D yellow fever vaccine. This sequence joins TRBV7-8 and TRBJ2-4; D call uncertain. CDR3 in DNA: TGTGCCAGCAGCTTAGATCTATTAGCCAAAAACATTCAGTACTTC. Translated: CASSLDLLAKNIQYF.